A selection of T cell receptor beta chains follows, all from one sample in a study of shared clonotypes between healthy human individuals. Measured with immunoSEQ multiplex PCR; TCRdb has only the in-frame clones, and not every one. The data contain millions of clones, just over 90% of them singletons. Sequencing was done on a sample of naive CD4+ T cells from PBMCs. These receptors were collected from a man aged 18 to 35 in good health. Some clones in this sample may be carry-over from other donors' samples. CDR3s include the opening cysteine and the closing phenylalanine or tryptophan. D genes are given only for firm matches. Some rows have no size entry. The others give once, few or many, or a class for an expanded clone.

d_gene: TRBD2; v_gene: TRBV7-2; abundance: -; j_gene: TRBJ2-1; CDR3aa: CASSPRTSGARGEQFF; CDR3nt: TGTGCCAGCAGCCCCCGGACTAGCGGGGCACGGGGAGAGCAGTTCTTC
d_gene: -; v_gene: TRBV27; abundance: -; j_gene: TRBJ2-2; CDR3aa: CASRAGELFF; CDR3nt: TGTGCCAGCCGGGCCGGGGAGCTGTTTTTT
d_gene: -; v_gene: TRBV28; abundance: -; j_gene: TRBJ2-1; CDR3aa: CASSSRWNEQFF; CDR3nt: TGTGCCAGCAGTTCCCGCTGGAATGAGCAGTTCTTC
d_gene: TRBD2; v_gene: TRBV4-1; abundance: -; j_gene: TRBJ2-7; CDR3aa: CASSQVGTIERELYF; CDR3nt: TGCGCCAGCAGCCAAGTCGGGACAATAGAGCGGGAGCTTTACTTC
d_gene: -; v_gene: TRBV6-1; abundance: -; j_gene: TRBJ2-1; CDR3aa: CASRVAGEDNEQFF; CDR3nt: TGTGCCAGCAGAGTGGCAGGGGAGGACAATGAGCAGTTCTTC
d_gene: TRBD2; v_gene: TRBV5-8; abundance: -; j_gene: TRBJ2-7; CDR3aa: CASSQTGLLYEQYF; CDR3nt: TGTGCCAGCAGCCAGACGGGACTACTCTACGAGCAGTACTTC
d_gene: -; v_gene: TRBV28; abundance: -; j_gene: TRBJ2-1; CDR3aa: CASSSFVGFYNEQFF; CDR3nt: TGTGCCAGCAGTTCCTTTGTCGGTTTCTACAATGAGCAGTTCTTC
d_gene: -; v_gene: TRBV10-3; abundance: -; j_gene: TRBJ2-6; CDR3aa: CAIRKSPGTADSGANVLTF; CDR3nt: TGTGCCATCAGGAAATCTCCTGGCACAGCCGACTCTGGGGCCAACGTCCTGACTTTC
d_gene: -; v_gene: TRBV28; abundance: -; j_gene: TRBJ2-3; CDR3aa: CASSLRGRGTDTQYF; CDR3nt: TGTGCCAGCAGTTTAAGGGGCAGGGGCACAGATACGCAGTATTTT
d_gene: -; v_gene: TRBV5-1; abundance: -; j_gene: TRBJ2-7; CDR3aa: CASSLASSSYYEQYF; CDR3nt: TGCGCCAGCAGCTTGGCCTCATCTAGCTACTACGAGCAGTACTTC
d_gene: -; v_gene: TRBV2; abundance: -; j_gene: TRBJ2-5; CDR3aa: CASSEAGVETQYF; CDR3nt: TGTGCCAGCAGTGAAGCAGGGGTGGAGACCCAGTACTTC
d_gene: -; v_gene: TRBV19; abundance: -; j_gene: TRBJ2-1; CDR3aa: CASSRQARTDYNEQFF; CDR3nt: TGTGCCAGTAGCCGACAGGCTAGGACAGACTACAATGAGCAGTTCTTC
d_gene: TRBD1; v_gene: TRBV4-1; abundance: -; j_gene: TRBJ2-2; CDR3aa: CASSHPDRGTGELFF; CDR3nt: TGCGCCAGCAGCCATCCCGACAGGGGCACCGGGGAGCTGTTTTTT
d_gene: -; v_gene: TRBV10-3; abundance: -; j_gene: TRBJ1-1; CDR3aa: CAISEAPTRDTEAFF; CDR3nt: TGTGCCATCAGTGAAGCACCCACGCGGGACACTGAAGCTTTCTTT
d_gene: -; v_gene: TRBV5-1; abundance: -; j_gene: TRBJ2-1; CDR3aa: CASSPPLTGTSNENEQFF; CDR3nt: TGCGCCAGCAGCCCACCGCTCACCGGGACTTCAAACGAAAATGAGCAGTTCTTC
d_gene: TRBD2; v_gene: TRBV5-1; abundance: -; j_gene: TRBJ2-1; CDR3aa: CASSLESSGEQFF; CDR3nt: TGCGCCAGCAGCTTGGAGTCTAGCGGAGAGCAGTTCTTC
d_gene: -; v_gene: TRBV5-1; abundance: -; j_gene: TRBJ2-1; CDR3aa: CASSLGSTLYNEQFF; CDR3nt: TGCGCCAGCAGCTTGGGCTCAACCCTCTACAATGAGCAGTTCTTC
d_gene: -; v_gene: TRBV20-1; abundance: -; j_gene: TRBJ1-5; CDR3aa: CSASSNQPQHF; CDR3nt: TGCAGTGCTAGTTCGAATCAGCCCCAGCATTTT
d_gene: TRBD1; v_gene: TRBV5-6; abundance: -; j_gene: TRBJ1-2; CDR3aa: CASSLYRDRSSNYGYTF; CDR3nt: TGTGCCAGCAGCTTGTACCGGGACAGAAGTTCTAACTATGGCTACACCTTC
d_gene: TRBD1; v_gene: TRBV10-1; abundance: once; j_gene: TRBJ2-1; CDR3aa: CASSEFTGGPQMWQFF; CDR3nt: TGCGCCAGCAGTGAGTTCACAGGGGGACCCCAAATGTGGCAGTTCTTC
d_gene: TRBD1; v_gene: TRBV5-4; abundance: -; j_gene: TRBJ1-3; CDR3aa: CASSSTGGSGNTIYF; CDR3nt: TGTGCCAGCAGCTCGACAGGGGGCTCTGGAAACACCATATATTTT
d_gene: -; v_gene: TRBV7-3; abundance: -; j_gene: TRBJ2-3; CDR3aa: CASSLTVGDTQYF; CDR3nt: TGTGCCAGCAGCTTAACGGTCGGAGATACGCAGTATTTT
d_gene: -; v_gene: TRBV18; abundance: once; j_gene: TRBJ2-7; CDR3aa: CASTQGRVSYEQYF; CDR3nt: TGTGCCAGCACCCAGGGCAGGGTCAGCTACGAGCAGTACTTC
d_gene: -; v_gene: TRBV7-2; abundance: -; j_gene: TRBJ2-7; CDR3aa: CASSLDLATYEQYF; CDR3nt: TGTGCCAGCAGCTTAGATCTAGCTACCTACGAGCAGTACTTC
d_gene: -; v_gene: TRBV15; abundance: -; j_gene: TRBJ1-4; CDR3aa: CATSRVGSGGYEKLFF; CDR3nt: TGTGCCACCAGCAGAGTAGGGTCTGGGGGTTATGAAAAACTGTTTTTT
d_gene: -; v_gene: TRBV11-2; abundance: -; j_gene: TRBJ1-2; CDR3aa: CASSNSIYGYTF; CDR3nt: TGTGCCAGCAGCAACAGCATCTATGGCTACACCTTC
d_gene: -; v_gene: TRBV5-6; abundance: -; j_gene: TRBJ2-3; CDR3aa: CASSLLGLKISDTQYF; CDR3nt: TGTGCCAGCAGCTTGTTGGGACTGAAAATTTCTGATACGCAGTATTTT
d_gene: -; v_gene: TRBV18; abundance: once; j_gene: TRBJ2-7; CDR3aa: CASSPPSSDEQYF; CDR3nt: TGTGCCAGCTCACCACCGTCTAGTGACGAGCAGTACTTC
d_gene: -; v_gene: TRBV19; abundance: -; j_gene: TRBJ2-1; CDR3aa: CASSIEAAKRRFF; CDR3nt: TGTGCCAGTAGTATAGAGGCGGCGAAACGGAGGTTCTTC
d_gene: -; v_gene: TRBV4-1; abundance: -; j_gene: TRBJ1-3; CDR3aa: CASSQESRSGNTIYF; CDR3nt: TGCGCCAGCAGCCAAGAAAGCCGCTCTGGAAACACCATATATTTT
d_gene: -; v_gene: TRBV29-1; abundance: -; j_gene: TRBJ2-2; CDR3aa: CSVERDSPGVGELFF; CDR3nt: TGCAGCGTTGAACGGGACTCCCCGGGGGTGGGGGAGCTGTTTTTT
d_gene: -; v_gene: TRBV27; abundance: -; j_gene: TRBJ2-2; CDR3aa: CASSLNADTGELFF; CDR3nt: TGTGCCAGCAGTTTAAACGCGGACACCGGGGAGCTGTTTTTT
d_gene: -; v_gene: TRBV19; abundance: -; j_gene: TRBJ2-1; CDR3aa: CASSPGTLYNEQFF; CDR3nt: TGTGCCAGTAGCCCCGGGACTCTCTACAATGAGCAGTTCTTC
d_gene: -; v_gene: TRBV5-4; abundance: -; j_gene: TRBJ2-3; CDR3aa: CASSSELRGTDTQYF; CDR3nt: TGTGCCAGCAGCTCGGAGTTACGGGGCACAGATACGCAGTATTTT
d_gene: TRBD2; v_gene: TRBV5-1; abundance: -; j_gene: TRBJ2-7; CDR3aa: CASGRLAGVEQYF; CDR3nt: TGCGCCAGCGGTCGACTAGCGGGAGTGGAGCAGTACTTC
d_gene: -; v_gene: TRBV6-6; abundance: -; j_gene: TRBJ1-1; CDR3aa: CASSLTRVLEAFF; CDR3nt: TGTGCCAGCAGCCTCACAAGGGTCCTTGAAGCTTTCTTT
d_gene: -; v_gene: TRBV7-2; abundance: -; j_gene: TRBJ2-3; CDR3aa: CASSLALFQVSTDTQYF; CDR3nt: TGTGCCAGCAGCTTAGCGCTTTTTCAGGTTAGCACAGATACGCAGTATTTT
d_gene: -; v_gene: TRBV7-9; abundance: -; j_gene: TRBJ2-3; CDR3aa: CASSLPNRRPSTDTQYF; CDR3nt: TGTGCCAGCAGCTTACCCAACAGGCGTCCTAGCACAGATACGCAGTATTTT
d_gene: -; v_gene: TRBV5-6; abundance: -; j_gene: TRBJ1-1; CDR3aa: CASNIFGQMNTEAFF; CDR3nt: TGTGCCAGCAACATTTTCGGACAGATGAACACTGAAGCTTTCTTT
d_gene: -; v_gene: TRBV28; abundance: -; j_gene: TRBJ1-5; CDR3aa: CASRSGFSNQPQHF; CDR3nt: TGTGCCAGCCGGTCAGGGTTTAGCAATCAGCCCCAGCATTTT
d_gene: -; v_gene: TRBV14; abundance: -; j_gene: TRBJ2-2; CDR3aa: CASSHARRYTGELFF; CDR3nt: TGTGCCAGCAGCCATGCCAGGAGATACACCGGGGAGCTGTTTTTT
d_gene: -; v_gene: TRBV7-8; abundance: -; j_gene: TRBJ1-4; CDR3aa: CASSLGLPYEGEKLFF; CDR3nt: TGTGCCAGCAGCTTAGGGTTACCATACGAGGGGGAAAAACTGTTTTTT
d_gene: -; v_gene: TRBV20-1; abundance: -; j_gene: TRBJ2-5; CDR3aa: CSARGQETQYF; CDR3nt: TGCAGTGCGAGGGGACAAGAGACCCAGTACTTC
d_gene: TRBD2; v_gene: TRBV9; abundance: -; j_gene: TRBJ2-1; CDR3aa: CASSAERGREGYNEQFF; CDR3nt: TGTGCCAGCAGCGCAGAGAGAGGGCGGGAGGGATACAATGAGCAGTTCTTC
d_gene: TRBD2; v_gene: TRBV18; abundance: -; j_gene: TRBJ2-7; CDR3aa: CASSPGTSGIYEQYF; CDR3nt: TGTGCCAGCTCACCGGGGACTAGCGGAATTTACGAGCAGTACTTC
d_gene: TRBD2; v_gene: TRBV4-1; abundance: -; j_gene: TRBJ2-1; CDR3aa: CASSPYSGRAHNEQFF; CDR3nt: TGCGCCAGCAGCCCGTATAGCGGGAGGGCCCACAATGAGCAGTTCTTC
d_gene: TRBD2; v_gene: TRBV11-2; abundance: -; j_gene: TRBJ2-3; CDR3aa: CASSRTSGRADTQYF; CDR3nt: TGTGCCAGCAGCCGGACTAGCGGGAGGGCAGATACGCAGTATTTT
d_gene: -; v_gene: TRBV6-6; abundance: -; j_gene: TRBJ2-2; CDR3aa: CASSYSIGRYTGELFF; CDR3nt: TGTGCCAGCAGTTACTCGATAGGGCGATACACCGGGGAGCTGTTTTTT
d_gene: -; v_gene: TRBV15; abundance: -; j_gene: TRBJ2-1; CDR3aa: CATSRDSSRVLPYDEQFF; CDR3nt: TGTGCCACCAGCAGAGATTCGTCCCGAGTTCTTCCCTACGATGAGCAGTTCTTC
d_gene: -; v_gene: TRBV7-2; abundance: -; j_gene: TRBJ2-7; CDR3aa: CASMQQGYSYEQYF; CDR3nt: TGTGCCAGCATGCAACAGGGTTACTCCTACGAGCAGTACTTC
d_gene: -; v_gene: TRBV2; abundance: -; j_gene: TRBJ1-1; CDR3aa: CASSLLAGVNTEAFF; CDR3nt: TGTGCCAGCAGCCTCCTGGCAGGGGTGAACACTGAAGCTTTCTTT
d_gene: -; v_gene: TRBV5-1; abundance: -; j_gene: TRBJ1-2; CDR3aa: CASSARDRRGRNYGYTF; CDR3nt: TGCGCCAGCAGCGCTCGAGACCGAAGAGGACGGAACTATGGCTACACCTTC
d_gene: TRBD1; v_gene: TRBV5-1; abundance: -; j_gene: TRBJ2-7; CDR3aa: CASSLPDRGRREQYF; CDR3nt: TGCGCCAGCAGCTTGCCGGACAGGGGGCGGCGCGAGCAGTACTTC
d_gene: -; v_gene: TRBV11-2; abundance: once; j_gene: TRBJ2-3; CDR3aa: CASSLVLGSLRNTQYF; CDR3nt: TGTGCCAGCAGCTTGGTACTAGGGAGTCTTAGGAATACGCAGTATTTT
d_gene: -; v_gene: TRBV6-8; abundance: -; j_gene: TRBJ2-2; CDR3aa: CASSYRPDTGELFF; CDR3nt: TGTGCCAGCAGTTACCGCCCGGACACCGGGGAGCTGTTTTTT